This TCR beta chain derives from a study of cytomegalovirus exposure and HLA in healthy donors. Findings and caveats of the study: It was reportedly the case that the classifier diagnosed cytomegalovirus status with high specificity and sensitivity.

The CDR3 contains 16 residues. Germline CDR1 reads WNHNN; CDR2 reads SYGVQD (reference sequence). V was trimmed by 1 base and J by 2 bases, leaving 13 bases between them. The primer mix had 60 Vbeta and 13 Jbeta primers. In the study's own analysis: About 11 million of about 80 million unique TCR beta chains were shared, per a later count. Data came from immunoSEQ multiplex PCR; TCRdb stores just in-frame clones and leaves some out. That table is the source of V, J and clone size, and D and trimming were worked out from the DNA. The sample lists roughly 200,000 clones; roughly 88% were seen once. As to this clone: Its antigen is undetermined.

The rearrangement links TRBV10-1 to TRBJ2-3; D may be TRBD1 (5 bases). Sequences were obtained from PBMCs. The sequence was obtained from a boy younger than 10 in good health and CMV-seronegative. The CDR3 sequence is CASSEYLLGATDTQYF. Here the CDR3 DNA reads TGCGCCAGCAGTGAGTACTTGCTTGGGGCCACAGATACGCAGTATTTT.